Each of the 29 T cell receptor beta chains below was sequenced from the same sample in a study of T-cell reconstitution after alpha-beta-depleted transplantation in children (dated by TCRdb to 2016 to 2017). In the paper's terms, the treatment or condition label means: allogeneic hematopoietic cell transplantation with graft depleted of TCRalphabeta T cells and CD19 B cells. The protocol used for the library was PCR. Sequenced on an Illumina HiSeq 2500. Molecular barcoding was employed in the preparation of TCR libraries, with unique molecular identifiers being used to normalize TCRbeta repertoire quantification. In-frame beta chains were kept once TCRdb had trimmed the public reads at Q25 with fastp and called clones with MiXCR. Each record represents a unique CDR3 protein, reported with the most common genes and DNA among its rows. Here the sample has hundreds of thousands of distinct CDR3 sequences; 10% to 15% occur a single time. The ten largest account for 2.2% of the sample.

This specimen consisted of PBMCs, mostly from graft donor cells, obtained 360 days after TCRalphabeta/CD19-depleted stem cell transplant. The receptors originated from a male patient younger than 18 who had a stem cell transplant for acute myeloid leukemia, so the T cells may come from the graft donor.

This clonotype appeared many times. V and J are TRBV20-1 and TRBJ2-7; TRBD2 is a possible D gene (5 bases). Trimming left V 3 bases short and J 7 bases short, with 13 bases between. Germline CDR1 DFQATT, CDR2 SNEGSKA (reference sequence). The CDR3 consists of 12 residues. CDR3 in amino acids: CSAREDTREQYF. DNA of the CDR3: TGCAGTGCTAGGGAAGATACTAGGGAGCAGTACTTC.

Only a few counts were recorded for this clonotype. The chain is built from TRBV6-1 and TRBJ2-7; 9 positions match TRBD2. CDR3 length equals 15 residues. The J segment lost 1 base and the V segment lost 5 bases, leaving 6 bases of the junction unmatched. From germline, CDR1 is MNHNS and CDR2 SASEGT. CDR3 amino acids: CASSPVSGSSYEQYF. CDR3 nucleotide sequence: TGTGCCAGCAGTCCCGTTAGCGGGAGTTCCTACGAGCAGTACTTC.

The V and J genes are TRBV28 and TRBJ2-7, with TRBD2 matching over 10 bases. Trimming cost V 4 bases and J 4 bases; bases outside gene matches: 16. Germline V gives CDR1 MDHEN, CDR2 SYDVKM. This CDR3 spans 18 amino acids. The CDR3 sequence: CASSSGLLSSGRMYEQYF. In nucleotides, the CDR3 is TGTGCCAGCAGTTCAGGACTGCTTTCTAGCGGGAGAATGTACGAGCAGTACTTC.

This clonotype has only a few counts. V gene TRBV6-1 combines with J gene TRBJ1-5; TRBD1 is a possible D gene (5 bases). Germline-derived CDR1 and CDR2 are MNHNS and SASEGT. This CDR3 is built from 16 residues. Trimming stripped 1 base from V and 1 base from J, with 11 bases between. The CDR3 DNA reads TGTGCCAGCAGTGAAGAGAGGGGAAGGAGCAATCAGCCCCAGCATTTT. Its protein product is CASSEERGRSNQPQHF.

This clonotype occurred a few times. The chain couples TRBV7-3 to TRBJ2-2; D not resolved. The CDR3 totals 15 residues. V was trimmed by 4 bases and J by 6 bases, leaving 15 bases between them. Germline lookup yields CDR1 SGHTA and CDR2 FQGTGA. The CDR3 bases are TGTGCCAGCAGCTCTGTCGCATTCATCCCCGGGGAGCTGTTTTTT. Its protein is CASSSVAFIPGELFF.

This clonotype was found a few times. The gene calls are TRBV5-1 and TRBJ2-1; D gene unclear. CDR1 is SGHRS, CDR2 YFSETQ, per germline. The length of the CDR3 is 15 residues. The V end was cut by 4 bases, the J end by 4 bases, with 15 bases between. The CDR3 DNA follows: TGCGCCAGCAGCCCTGGAAATCGGCAGTACAATGAGCAGTTCTTC. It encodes CASSPGNRQYNEQFF.

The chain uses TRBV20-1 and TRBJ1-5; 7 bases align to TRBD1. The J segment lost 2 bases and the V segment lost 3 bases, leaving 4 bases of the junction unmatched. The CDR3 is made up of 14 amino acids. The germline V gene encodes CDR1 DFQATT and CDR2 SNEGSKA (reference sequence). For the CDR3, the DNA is TGCAGTGCTAGGCAAACAGGGGGCAATCAGCCCCAGCATTTT. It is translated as CSARQTGGNQPQHF.

CDR3 coding DNA: TGTGCCAGCAGCCTAGGAATTCAGCCCCAGCATTTT. This sequence encodes CASSLGIQPQHF. The genes are TRBV28 and TRBJ1-5; D remains unclear. Germline V gives CDR1 MDHEN, CDR2 SYDVKM. Trimming left V 6 bases short and J 6 bases short, with 9 bases between. This CDR3 contains 12 residues.

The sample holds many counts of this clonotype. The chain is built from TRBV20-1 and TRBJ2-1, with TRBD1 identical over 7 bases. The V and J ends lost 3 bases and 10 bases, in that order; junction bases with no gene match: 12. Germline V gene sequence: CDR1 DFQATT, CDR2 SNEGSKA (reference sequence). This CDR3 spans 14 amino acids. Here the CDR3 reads CSASGTDRWREQFF. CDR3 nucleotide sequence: TGCAGTGCTAGTGGGACAGATCGGTGGCGGGAGCAGTTCTTC.

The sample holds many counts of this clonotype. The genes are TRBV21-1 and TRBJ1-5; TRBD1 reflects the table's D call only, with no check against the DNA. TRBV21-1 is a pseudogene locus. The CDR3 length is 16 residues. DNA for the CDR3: TGTGCCAGCAGCAACAAGCCCGGTTTCCTAGGGCAGCCCCAGCATTTT. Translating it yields CASSNKPGFLGQPQHF.

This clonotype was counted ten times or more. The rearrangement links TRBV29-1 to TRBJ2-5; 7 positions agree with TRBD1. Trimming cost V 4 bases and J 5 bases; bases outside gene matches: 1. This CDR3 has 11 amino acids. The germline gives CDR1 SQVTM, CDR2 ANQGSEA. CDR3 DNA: TGCAGCGTTGCGACAGGGGAGACCCAGTACTTC. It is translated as CSVATGETQYF. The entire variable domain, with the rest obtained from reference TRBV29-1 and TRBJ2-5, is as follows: SAVISQKPSRDICQRGTSLTIQCQVDSQVTMMFWYRQQPGQSLTLIATANQGSEATYESGFVIDKFPISRPNLTFSTLTVSNMSPEDSSIYLCSVATGETQYFGPGTRLLVL.

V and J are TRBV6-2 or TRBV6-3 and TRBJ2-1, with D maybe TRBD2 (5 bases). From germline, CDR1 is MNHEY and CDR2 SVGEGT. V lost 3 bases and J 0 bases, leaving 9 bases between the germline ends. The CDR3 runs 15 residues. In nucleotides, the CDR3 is TGTGCCAGCAGTTATATCGCGGGCTCCTACAATGAGCAGTTCTTC. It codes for CASSYIAGSYNEQFF.

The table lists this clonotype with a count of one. CDR3 nucleotides: TGTGCCAGCAGTTACTTTCGGGACGGGGGTTCCTACGAGCAGTACTTC. Translation: CASSYFRDGGSYEQYF. J is TRBJ2-7 and V is TRBV6-5, with D maybe TRBD2 (6 bases). Germline loops: CDR1 MNHEY, CDR2 SVGAGI. Between the trimmed V and J ends, which lost 1 base and 1 base, there was a span of 14 bases. CDR3 length: 16 amino acids.

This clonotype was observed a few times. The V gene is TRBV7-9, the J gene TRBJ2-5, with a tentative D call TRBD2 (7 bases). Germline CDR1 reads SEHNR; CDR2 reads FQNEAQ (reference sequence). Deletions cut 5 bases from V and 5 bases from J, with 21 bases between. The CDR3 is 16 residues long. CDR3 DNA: TGTGCCAGCAGCCTAGACGAGGGGGGGCGCGGCGAGACCCAGTACTTC. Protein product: CASSLDEGGRGETQYF.

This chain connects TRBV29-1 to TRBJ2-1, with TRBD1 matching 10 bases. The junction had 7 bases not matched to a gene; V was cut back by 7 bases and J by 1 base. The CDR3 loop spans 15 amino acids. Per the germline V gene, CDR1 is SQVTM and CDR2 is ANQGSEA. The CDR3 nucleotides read TGCAGCGCAGACCGGGACAGGGGTTCCTACAATGAGCAGTTCTTC. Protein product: CSADRDRGSYNEQFF.

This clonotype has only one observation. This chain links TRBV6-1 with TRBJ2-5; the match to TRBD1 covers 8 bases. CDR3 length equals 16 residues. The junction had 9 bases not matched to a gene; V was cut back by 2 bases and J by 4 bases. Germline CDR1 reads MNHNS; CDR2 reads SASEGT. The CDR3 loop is CASSEPRDRWAETQYF. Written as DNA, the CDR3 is TGTGCCAGCAGTGAACCTCGGGACAGGTGGGCAGAGACCCAGTACTTC.

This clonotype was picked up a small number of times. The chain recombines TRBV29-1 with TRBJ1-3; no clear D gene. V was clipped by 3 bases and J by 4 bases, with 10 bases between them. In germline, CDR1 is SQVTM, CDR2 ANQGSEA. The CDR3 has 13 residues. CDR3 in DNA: TGCAGCGTTGATAAGGAAGGAGGAAACACCATATATTTT. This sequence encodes CSVDKEGGNTIYF.

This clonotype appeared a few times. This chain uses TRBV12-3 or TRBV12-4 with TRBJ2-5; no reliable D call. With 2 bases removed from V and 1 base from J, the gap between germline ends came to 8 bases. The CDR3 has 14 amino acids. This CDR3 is CASSLRESQETQYF. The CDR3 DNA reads TGTGCCAGCAGTTTAAGGGAATCCCAAGAGACCCAGTACTTC.

The CDR3 DNA reads TGCAGCGTTGAATGGAGGGGGTCTCCGTACTTC. This codes for CSVEWRGSPYF. The V and J genes are TRBV29-1 and TRBJ2-7; D tentatively fits TRBD1 or TRBD2 (6 bases each). Germline CDR1 is SQVTM and CDR2 is ANQGSEA. V was cut by 2 bases and J by 12 bases, with 14 bases left in between. The length of the CDR3 is 11 residues.

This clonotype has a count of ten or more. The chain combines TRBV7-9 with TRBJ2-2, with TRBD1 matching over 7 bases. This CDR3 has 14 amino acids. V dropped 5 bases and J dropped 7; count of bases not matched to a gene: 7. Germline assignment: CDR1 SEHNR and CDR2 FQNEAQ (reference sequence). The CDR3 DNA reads TGTGCCAGCAGCCGGGACCGACAGGGCGGGGAGCTGTTTTTT. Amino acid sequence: CASSRDRQGGELFF. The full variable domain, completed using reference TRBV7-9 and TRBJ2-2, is DTGVSQNPRHKITKRGQNVTFRCDPISEHNRLYWYRQTLGQGPEFLTYFQNEAQLEKSRLLSDRFSAERPKGSFSTLEIQRTEQGDSAMYLCASSRDRQGGELFFGEGSRLTVL.

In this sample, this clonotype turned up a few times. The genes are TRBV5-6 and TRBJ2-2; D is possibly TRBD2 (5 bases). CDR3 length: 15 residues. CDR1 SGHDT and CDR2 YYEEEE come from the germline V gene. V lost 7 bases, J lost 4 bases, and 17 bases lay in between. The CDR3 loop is CASWREGVSTGELFF. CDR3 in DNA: TGTGCCAGCTGGCGAGAGGGAGTGAGCACCGGGGAGCTGTTTTTT.

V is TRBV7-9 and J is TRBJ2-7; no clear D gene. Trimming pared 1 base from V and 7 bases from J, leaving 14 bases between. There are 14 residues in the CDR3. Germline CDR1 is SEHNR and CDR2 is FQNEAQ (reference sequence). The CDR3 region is CASSLGTAPQEQYF. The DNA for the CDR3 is TGTGCCAGCAGCTTAGGAACCGCCCCTCAGGAGCAGTACTTC.

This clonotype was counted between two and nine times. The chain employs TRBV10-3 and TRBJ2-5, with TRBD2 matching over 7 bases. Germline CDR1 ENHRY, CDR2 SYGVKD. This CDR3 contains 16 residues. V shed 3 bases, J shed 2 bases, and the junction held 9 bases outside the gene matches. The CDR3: CAISDQVAGRQETQYF. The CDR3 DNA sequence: TGTGCCATCAGTGACCAGGTAGCGGGCCGACAAGAGACCCAGTACTTC.

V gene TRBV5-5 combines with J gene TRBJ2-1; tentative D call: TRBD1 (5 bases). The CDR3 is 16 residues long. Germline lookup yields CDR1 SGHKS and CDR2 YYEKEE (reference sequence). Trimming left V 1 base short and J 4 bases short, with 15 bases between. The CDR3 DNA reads TGTGCCAGCAGCTTGTGGGGCAGGGCGGCATACAATGAGCAGTTCTTC. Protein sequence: CASSLWGRAAYNEQFF. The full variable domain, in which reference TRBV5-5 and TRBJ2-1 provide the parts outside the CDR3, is DAGVTQSPTHLIKTRGQQVTLRCSPISGHKSVSWYQQVLGQGPQFIFQYYEKEERGRGNFPDRFSARQFPNYSSELNVNALLLGDSALYLCASSLWGRAAYNEQFFGPGTRLTVL.

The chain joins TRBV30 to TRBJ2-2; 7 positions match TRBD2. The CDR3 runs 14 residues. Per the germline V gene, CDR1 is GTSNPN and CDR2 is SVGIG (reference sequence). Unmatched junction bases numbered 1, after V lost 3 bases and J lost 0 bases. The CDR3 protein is CAWSGLANTGELFF. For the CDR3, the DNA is TGTGCCTGGAGCGGACTAGCGAACACCGGGGAGCTGTTTTTT.

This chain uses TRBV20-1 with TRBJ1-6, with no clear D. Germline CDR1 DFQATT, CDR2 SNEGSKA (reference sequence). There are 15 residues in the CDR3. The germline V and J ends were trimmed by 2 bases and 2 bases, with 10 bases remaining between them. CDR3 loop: CSARQSEAYNSPLHF. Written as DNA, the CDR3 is TGCAGTGCTAGACAATCAGAGGCCTATAATTCACCCCTCCACTTT.

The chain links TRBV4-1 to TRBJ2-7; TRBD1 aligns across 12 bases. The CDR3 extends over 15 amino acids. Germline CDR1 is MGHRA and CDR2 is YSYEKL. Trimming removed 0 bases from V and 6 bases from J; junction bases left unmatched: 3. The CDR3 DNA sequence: TGCGCCAGCAGCCAAGATGGGACAGGGGGCAGCGAGCAGTACTTC. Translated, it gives CASSQDGTGGSEQYF.

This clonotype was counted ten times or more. This CDR3 is CASSSYSENTEAFF. Here the CDR3 DNA reads TGTGCCAGCAGTTCCTACAGCGAAAACACTGAAGCTTTCTTT. This chain uses TRBV28 with TRBJ1-1; D is unresolved. This CDR3 contains 14 residues. Germline loops: CDR1 MDHEN, CDR2 SYDVKM. Trimming shortened V by 4 bases and J by 2 bases, and 11 bases separated the two germline ends.

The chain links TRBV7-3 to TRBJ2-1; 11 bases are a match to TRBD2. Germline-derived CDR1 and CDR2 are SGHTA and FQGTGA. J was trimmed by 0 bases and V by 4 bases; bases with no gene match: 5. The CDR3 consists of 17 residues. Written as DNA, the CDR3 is TGTGCCAGCAGCTGGGGGACTAGCGGTAGCTCCTACAATGAGCAGTTCTTC. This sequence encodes CASSWGTSGSSYNEQFF.